Below, 5 T cell receptor beta chains from the same sample are listed, as sequenced in a study of T-cell reconstitution after alpha-beta-depleted transplantation in children. Unique molecular identifiers were used to barcode this TCRbeta library. Each CDR3 protein is one row after TCRdb ran MiXCR on the PCR reads. The data contain roughly 590,000 distinct CDR3 sequences, 16% of them seen just once; the ten biggest clones take up 0.9% to 1.2%. Here the sequenced sample was PBMCs from the stem cell graft donor, taken from the stem cell graft. These receptors originate from a human donor who donated a stem cell graft to a child with acute myeloid leukemia.

This clonotype came up many times. CDR3 DNA: TGTGCCAGCAGCTTATCGACAGGTAGCAATCAGCCCCAGCATTTT. Translation gives CASSLSTGSNQPQHF. The rearrangement joins TRBV7-2 to TRBJ1-5; possible D gene TRBD1, 6 bases. The germline CDR1 and CDR2 sequences are SGHTA and FQGNSA. The CDR3 length is 15 residues. Trimming stripped 2 bases from V and 0 bases from J, with 8 bases between.

At least ten counts were recorded for this clonotype. The chain recombines TRBV20-1 with TRBJ2-1; 9 bases map to TRBD2. Germline values: CDR1 DFQATT, CDR2 SNEGSKA (reference sequence). Unmatched junction bases numbered 9, after V lost 3 bases and J lost 9 bases. This CDR3 has 14 residues. The CDR3 DNA follows: TGCAGTGCTAGTCTTTCTAGCGGGGTGGGTGAGCAGTTCTTC. Encoded protein: CSASLSSGVGEQFF.

Only a few counts were recorded for this clonotype. The chain carries TRBV27 and TRBJ1-2; D not certain. The germline V gene encodes CDR1 MNHEY and CDR2 SMNVEV (reference sequence). The ends were cut back, 5 bases at V and 6 bases at J, with 10 bases in the middle. The CDR3 is 12 amino acids. DNA for the CDR3: TGTGCCAGCAGTGGACGGCTTAATGGCTACACCTTC. Its translation: CASSGRLNGYTF.

The V call is TRBV7-2, the J call TRBJ2-3; D may be TRBD2 (7 bases). The germline CDR1 and CDR2 sequences are SGHTA and FQGNSA. CDR3 length: 16 amino acids. Trimming removed 7 bases from V and 3 bases from J, with 20 bases in between. The CDR3: CASTIGGAAVTDTQYF. CDR3 nucleotide sequence: TGTGCCAGCACCATTGGGGGGGCCGCGGTTACAGATACGCAGTATTTT.

In this sample, this clonotype turned up many times. This rearrangement joins TRBV4-3 to TRBJ2-5; 8 positions match TRBD1. V lost 1 base and J lost 4; bases outside the gene matches: 5. CDR3 length equals 15 residues. Germline values: CDR1 LGHNA, CDR2 YSLEER. As DNA, the CDR3 is TGCGCCAGCAGCCAAGGTGTGACAGGGGTAGAGACCCAGTACTTC. Translation: CASSQGVTGVETQYF.